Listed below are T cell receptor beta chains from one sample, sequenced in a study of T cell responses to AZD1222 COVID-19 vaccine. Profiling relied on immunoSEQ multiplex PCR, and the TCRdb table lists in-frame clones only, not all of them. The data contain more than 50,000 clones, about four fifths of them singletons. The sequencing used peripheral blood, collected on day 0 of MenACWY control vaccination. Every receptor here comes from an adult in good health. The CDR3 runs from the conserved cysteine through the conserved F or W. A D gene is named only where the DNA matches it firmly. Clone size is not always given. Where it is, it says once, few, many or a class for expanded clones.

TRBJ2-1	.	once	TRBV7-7	CASSPQSGGTNEQFF	TGTGCTAGCAGTCCGCAAAGTGGCGGGACTAATGAGCAGTTCTTC
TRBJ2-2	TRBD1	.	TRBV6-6	CASSWGQTGATGELFF	TGTGCCAGCAGTTGGGGGCAGACAGGGGCCACCGGGGAGCTGTTTTTT
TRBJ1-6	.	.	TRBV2	CASSGNSPLHF	TGTGCCAGCAGTGGGAATTCACCCCTCCACTTT
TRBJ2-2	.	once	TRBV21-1	CARNTGELFF	TGTGCCAGAAACACCGGGGAGCTGTTTTTT
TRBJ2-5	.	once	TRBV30	CAWETESKETQYF	TGTGCCTGGGAAACAGAGTCCAAAGAGACCCAGTACTTC
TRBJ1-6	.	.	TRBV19	CASKENRGPFNSPLHF	TGTGCCAGTAAGGAGAACCGAGGCCCCTTCAATTCACCCCTCCACTTT
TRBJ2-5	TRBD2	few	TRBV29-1	CSVEGLADGGKTQYF	TGCAGCGTTGAAGGCCTAGCGGATGGGGGTAAGACCCAGTACTTC
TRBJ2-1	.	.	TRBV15	CATRGPENEQFF	TGTGCCACCAGGGGCCCGGAGAATGAGCAGTTCTTC
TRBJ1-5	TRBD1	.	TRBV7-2	CASSRRRDRDTLSNQPQHF	TGTGCCAGCAGCCGCCGAAGGGACAGGGATACCCTTAGCAATCAGCCCCAGCATTTT
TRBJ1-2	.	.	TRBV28	CASKGQTYGYTF	TGTGCCAGCAAAGGACAGACCTATGGCTACACCTTC
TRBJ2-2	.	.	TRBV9	CASSGDQYGTEGELFF	TGTGCCAGCAGCGGAGATCAGTACGGGACCGAAGGGGAGCTGTTTTTT
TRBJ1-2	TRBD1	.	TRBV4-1	CASSQAHSPRLPGQGRYGYTF	TGCGCCAGCAGCCAGGCCCACAGCCCACGCCTTCCGGGACAGGGGCGCTATGGCTACACCTTC
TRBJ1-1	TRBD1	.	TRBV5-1	CASSSGTGNTEAFF	TGCGCCAGCAGCTCAGGGACAGGGAACACTGAAGCTTTCTTT
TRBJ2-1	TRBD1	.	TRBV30	CAWNQGVDQQFF	TGTGCCTGGAACCAGGGGGTGGACCAGCAGTTCTTC
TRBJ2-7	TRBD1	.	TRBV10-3	CAISDPGTGSSYEQYF	TGTGCCATCAGTGATCCCGGGACAGGGAGCTCCTACGAGCAGTACTTC
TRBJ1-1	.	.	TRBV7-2	CASSFRVGTEAFF	TGTGCCAGCAGCTTCAGGGTAGGGACTGAAGCTTTCTTT
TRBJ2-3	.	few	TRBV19	CASSTKARRTDTQYF	TGTGCCAGTAGTACGAAGGCCAGGAGGACAGATACGCAGTATTTT
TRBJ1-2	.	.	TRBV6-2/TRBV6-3	CASSLKVRRDYTF	TGTGCCAGCAGCCTCAAGGTAAGACGGGACTACACCTTC
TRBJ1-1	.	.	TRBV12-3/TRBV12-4	CASSLDRFIAFF	TGTGCCAGCAGTTTAGACAGGTTCATAGCTTTCTTT
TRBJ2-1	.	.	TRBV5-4	CASSRGPPGSYNEQFF	TGTGCCAGCAGCCGAGGACCGCCCGGCTCCTACAATGAGCAGTTCTTC
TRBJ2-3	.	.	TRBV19	CASSIAASLDTQYF	TGTGCCAGTAGTATAGCGGCCAGCTTGGATACGCAGTATTTT
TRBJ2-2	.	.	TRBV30	CAWRGSLYTGELFF	TGTGCCTGGCGCGGTAGTCTTTACACCGGGGAGCTGTTTTTT
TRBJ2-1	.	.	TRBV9	CASSVGSATFNEQFF	TGTGCCAGCAGCGTGGGGTCGGCCACATTCAATGAGCAGTTCTTC
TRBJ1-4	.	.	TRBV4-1	CASSPQGGTNEKLFF	TGCGCCAGCAGCCCCCAAGGAGGGACTAATGAAAAACTGTTTTTT
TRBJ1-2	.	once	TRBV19	CASSPQGQWSQNYGYTF	TGTGCCAGTAGCCCCCAAGGACAGTGGTCGCAAAACTATGGCTACACCTTC
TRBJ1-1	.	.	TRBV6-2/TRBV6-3	CASSSGVTGILTEAFF	TGTGCCAGCAGTTCTGGAGTTACCGGAATTCTCACTGAAGCTTTCTTT
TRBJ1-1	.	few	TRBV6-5	CASRPQGKGPEAFF	TGTGCCAGCAGACCACAGGGCAAGGGGCCTGAAGCTTTCTTT
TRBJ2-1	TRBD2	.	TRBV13	CASSSFLAGANEQFF	TGTGCCAGCAGCTCATTCCTAGCGGGAGCGAATGAGCAGTTCTTC
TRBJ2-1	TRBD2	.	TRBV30	CAWSVAGPDYNEQFF	TGTGCCTGGAGTGTAGCGGGGCCCGACTACAATGAGCAGTTCTTC
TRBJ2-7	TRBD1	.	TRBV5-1	CASSLVGRGIYEQYF	TGCGCCAGCAGCTTGGTAGGCAGGGGGATCTACGAGCAGTACTTC
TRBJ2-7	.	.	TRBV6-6	CASGAIRYEQYF	TGTGCCAGCGGCGCAATCCGCTACGAGCAGTACTTC
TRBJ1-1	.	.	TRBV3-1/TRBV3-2	CASSLLNDNKAFF	TGTGCCAGCAGCCTATTAAACGACAACAAAGCTTTCTTT
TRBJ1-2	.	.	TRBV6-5	CASSYGAGANYGYTF	TGTGCCAGCAGTTACGGAGCAGGAGCTAACTATGGCTACACCTTC
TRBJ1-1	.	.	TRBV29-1	CSVRTNRNTEAFF	TGCAGCGTCCGGACAAATCGGAACACTGAAGCTTTCTTT
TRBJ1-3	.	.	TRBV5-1	CASSLIGTQNTIYF	TGCGCCAGCAGCTTGATCGGGACACAAAACACCATATATTTT
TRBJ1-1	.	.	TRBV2	CASIRRPPLNTEAFF	TGTGCCAGCATTCGTCGGCCACCCTTGAACACTGAAGCTTTCTTT
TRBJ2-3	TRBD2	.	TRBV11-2	CASSLEWQRGPRDTQYF	TGTGCCAGCAGCTTAGAGTGGCAGCGGGGGCCCCGGGATACGCAGTATTTT
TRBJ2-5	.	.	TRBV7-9	CASSLYLAGETQYF	TGTGCCAGCAGCTTATACTTAGCCGGGGAGACCCAGTACTTC
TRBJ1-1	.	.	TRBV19	CASTKHGVNTEAFF	TGTGCCAGTACTAAACACGGGGTGAACACTGAAGCTTTCTTT
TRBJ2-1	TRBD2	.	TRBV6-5	CASGLAGTTDEQFF	TGTGCCAGCGGGCTAGCGGGAACCACGGATGAGCAGTTCTTC
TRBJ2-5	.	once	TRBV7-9	CASSLDQDLGSTQYF	TGTGCCAGCAGCTTAGATCAGGACTTAGGGTCGACCCAGTACTTC
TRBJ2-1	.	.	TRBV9	CASSVYRVEGEQFF	TGTGCCAGCAGCGTCTACAGGGTTGAAGGTGAGCAGTTCTTC
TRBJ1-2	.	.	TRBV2	CASSEQGYGYTF	TGTGCCAGCAGTGAGCAGGGCTATGGCTACACCTTC
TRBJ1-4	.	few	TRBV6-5	CASRRTSGGEKLFF	TGTGCCAGTCGCAGAACCTCCGGAGGTGAAAAACTGTTTTTT
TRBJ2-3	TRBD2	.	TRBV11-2	CASSSRRSGRALSTDTQYF	TGTGCCAGCAGCTCACGAAGAAGCGGGAGGGCCTTGAGCACAGATACGCAGTATTTT
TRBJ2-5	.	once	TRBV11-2	CASSLGAGYQETQYF	TGTGCCAGCAGCTTAGGGGCAGGGTACCAAGAGACCCAGTACTTC
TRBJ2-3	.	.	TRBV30	CAWSVRLQSTDTQYF	TGTGCCTGGAGTGTGCGGCTTCAGTCCACAGATACGCAGTATTTT
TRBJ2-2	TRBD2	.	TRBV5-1	CASRLAGSTGELFF	TGCGCCAGCAGACTAGCGGGAAGCACCGGGGAGCTGTTTTTT
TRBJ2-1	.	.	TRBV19	CASSIDGSSYNEQFF	TGTGCCAGTAGTATAGATGGGTCCTCCTACAATGAGCAGTTCTTC
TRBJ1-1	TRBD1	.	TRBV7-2	CASSKTGTGTEAFF	TGTGCCAGCAGCAAGACAGGGACTGGGACTGAAGCTTTCTTT
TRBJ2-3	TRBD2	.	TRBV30	CAWSGLAGGRDTDTQYF	TGTGCCTGGAGTGGACTAGCGGGGGGTCGGGACACAGATACGCAGTATTTT
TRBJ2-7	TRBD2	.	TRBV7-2	CASSLVGGRTRYEQYF	TGTGCCAGCAGCTTAGTGGGCGGGAGAACTAGGTACGAGCAGTACTTC
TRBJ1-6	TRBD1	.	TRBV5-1	CASSFGQENSPLHF	TGCGCCAGCAGCTTCGGACAGGAGAATTCACCCCTCCACTTT